This is a list of T cell receptor beta chains from one sample in a study of cytomegalovirus exposure and HLA in healthy donors. Sequenced by immunoSEQ multiplex PCR; TCRdb stores in-frame clones only, minus some. The table lists about 140,000 clones, around 77% of them singletons. Sequenced sample: PBMCs. The receptor set was obtained from a man between 18 and 35 years old in good health and CMV-seronegative. Each CDR3 is given with its conserved first and last residue. The D gene is left open where the match is weak. Size is omitted from some rows. Given values are once, few, many or a class for expanded clones.

CDR3: CASGKTGSYEQYF
DNA: TGTGCCAGCGGCAAGACTGGCTCCTACGAGCAGTACTTC
size: .
D: .
V: TRBV13
J: TRBJ2-7

CDR3: CAWGQGARGEKLFF
DNA: TGTGCCTGGGGACAGGGGGCACGGGGTGAAAAACTGTTTTTT
size: once
D: TRBD1
V: TRBV30
J: TRBJ1-4

CDR3: CASSAAGRAQETQYF
DNA: TGTGCCAGCAGCGCCGCAGGTCGCGCCCAAGAGACCCAGTACTTC
size: .
D: .
V: TRBV7-8
J: TRBJ2-5

CDR3: CASSLSGTEAFF
DNA: TGTGCCAGCAGCTTATCGGGAACTGAAGCTTTCTTT
size: .
D: .
V: TRBV7-9
J: TRBJ1-1

CDR3: CASSYSVTDNSPLHF
DNA: TGTGCCAGCAGTTACTCGGTTACGGATAATTCACCCCTCCACTTT
size: .
D: .
V: TRBV6-5
J: TRBJ1-6

CDR3: CASSLRPRAGGVDQPQHF
DNA: TGTGCCAGCAGCTTAAGGCCGAGGGCAGGGGGCGTAGATCAGCCCCAGCATTTT
size: .
D: TRBD1
V: TRBV7-6
J: TRBJ1-5

CDR3: CASSIDRGRRTNEKLFF
DNA: TGTGCCAGTAGTATCGACAGGGGACGGCGCACTAATGAAAAACTGTTTTTT
size: .
D: TRBD1
V: TRBV19
J: TRBJ1-4

CDR3: CASSRGQGRGPESSYNEQFF
DNA: TGCGCCAGCAGCCGCGGTCAGGGCAGGGGTCCCGAAAGCTCCTACAATGAGCAGTTCTTC
size: .
D: .
V: TRBV4-3
J: TRBJ2-1

CDR3: CASSFLEGRDEQYF
DNA: TGTGCCAGCAGTTTTCTGGAGGGGAGGGACGAGCAGTACTTC
size: .
D: TRBD2
V: TRBV28
J: TRBJ2-7

CDR3: CASSQDKTRFYEQYF
DNA: TGCGCCAGCAGCCAAGATAAGACAAGATTCTACGAGCAGTACTTC
size: .
D: .
V: TRBV4-3
J: TRBJ2-7

CDR3: CASPYEQYF
DNA: TGTGCCAGTCCTTACGAGCAGTACTTC
size: .
D: .
V: TRBV25-1
J: TRBJ2-7

CDR3: CASNGQKNTGELFF
DNA: TGTGCCAGTAACGGACAGAAGAACACCGGGGAGCTGTTTTTT
size: .
D: .
V: TRBV19
J: TRBJ2-2

CDR3: CASGFGTGKGYTF
DNA: TGTGCCAGCGGCTTCGGGACAGGAAAGGGCTACACCTTC
size: .
D: TRBD1
V: TRBV27
J: TRBJ1-2

CDR3: CASSRGASFFPLHF
DNA: TGTGCCAGTAGTCGGGGGGCCTCTTTTTTTCCCCTCCACTTT
size: .
D: .
V: TRBV19
J: TRBJ1-6

CDR3: CASSEEGGQETQYF
DNA: TGTGCCAGCAGTGAGGAGGGAGGCCAAGAGACCCAGTACTTC
size: .
D: .
V: TRBV2
J: TRBJ2-5

CDR3: CASSDRQGVYEQYF
DNA: TGTGCCAGCAGCGACAGACAGGGAGTCTACGAGCAGTACTTC
size: .
D: TRBD1
V: TRBV11-3
J: TRBJ2-7

CDR3: CASSSPGTGGAYNEQFF
DNA: TGTGCCAGCAGCAGCCCCGGGACAGGGGGGGCATACAATGAGCAGTTCTTC
size: .
D: TRBD1
V: TRBV2
J: TRBJ2-1

CDR3: CASSDPAGVEQFF
DNA: TGTGCCAGCAGCGACCCCGCGGGGGTTGAGCAGTTCTTC
size: .
D: TRBD2
V: TRBV9
J: TRBJ2-1

CDR3: CASSASGGREETQYF
DNA: TGTGCCAGTAGTGCTAGCGGGGGGCGGGAAGAGACCCAGTACTTC
size: few
D: TRBD2
V: TRBV19
J: TRBJ2-5

CDR3: CASSPGPAGGRAYNEQFF
DNA: TGCGCCAGCAGCCCGGGACCCGCGGGAGGTAGGGCCTACAATGAGCAGTTCTTC
size: .
D: TRBD2
V: TRBV5-1
J: TRBJ2-1

CDR3: CASSSTGQGAHEQYF
DNA: TGTGCCAGCAGCTCCACGGGACAGGGGGCCCACGAGCAGTACTTC
size: .
D: TRBD1
V: TRBV7-9
J: TRBJ2-7

CDR3: CASSTGTSAGAFF
DNA: TGCGCCAGCAGCACCGGGACGTCGGCGGGGGCTTTCTTT
size: .
D: .
V: TRBV5-1
J: TRBJ1-1

CDR3: CASSYDGTGIGETQYF
DNA: TGTGCCAGCAGTTACGACGGGACAGGGATTGGGGAGACCCAGTACTTC
size: .
D: TRBD1
V: TRBV6-5
J: TRBJ2-5

CDR3: CASTSRQGYYEQYF
DNA: TGTGCCAGCACGTCTCGACAGGGGTACTACGAGCAGTACTTC
size: few
D: TRBD1
V: TRBV6-6
J: TRBJ2-7

CDR3: CASSPPGSGANVLTF
DNA: TGTGCCAGCAGCCCTCCCGGCTCTGGGGCCAACGTCCTGACTTTC
size: .
D: .
V: TRBV7-2
J: TRBJ2-6

CDR3: CASSLGLNYEQYF
DNA: TGTGCCAGCAGCCTGGGCCTTAACTACGAGCAGTACTTC
size: .
D: .
V: TRBV11-2
J: TRBJ2-7

CDR3: CASGLLQAGANVLTF
DNA: TGTGCTAGTGGTTTGTTACAGGCCGGGGCCAACGTCCTGACTTTC
size: .
D: .
V: TRBV12-5
J: TRBJ2-6

CDR3: CAWRGTDHNEKLFF
DNA: TGTGCCTGGAGGGGGACAGATCATAATGAAAAACTGTTTTTT
size: few
D: TRBD1
V: TRBV30
J: TRBJ1-4

CDR3: CSVEPGRGEPEAFF
DNA: TGCAGCGTAGAACCCGGGAGGGGAGAACCTGAAGCTTTCTTT
size: few
D: .
V: TRBV29-1
J: TRBJ1-1

CDR3: CASSQVQAGGPDTQYF
DNA: TGTGCCAGCAGCCAAGTTCAAGCGGGGGGGCCAGATACGCAGTATTTT
size: once
D: TRBD2
V: TRBV4-2
J: TRBJ2-3

CDR3: CASSQTGTGRHEQYF
DNA: TGTGCCAGCTCTCAAACCGGGACAGGGAGACACGAGCAGTACTTC
size: .
D: TRBD1
V: TRBV18
J: TRBJ2-7

CDR3: CASSLDSREQYF
DNA: TGTGCCAGCAGCTTGGACAGCCGCGAGCAGTACTTC
size: .
D: .
V: TRBV5-4
J: TRBJ2-7

CDR3: CASSSSTVQGAEAFF
DNA: TGCGCCAGCAGCTCCTCTACCGTTCAGGGGGCCGAAGCTTTCTTT
size: .
D: TRBD1
V: TRBV4-3
J: TRBJ1-1

CDR3: CASGPKQGQGYTF
DNA: TGTGCTAGTGGTCCCAAACAGGGGCAGGGCTACACCTTC
size: .
D: TRBD1
V: TRBV12-5
J: TRBJ1-2

CDR3: CARRMLREGPYEQYF
DNA: TGTGCCAGAAGGATGCTCAGGGAGGGACCTTACGAGCAGTACTTC
size: .
D: TRBD2
V: TRBV5-3
J: TRBJ2-7

CDR3: CASSSTQGYEAFF
DNA: TGTGCCAGCAGTTCTACACAGGGCTATGAAGCTTTCTTT
size: few
D: .
V: TRBV5-4
J: TRBJ1-1

CDR3: CASSYSRGGGEQYF
DNA: TGTGCCAGCAGTTACTCGAGGGGAGGGGGCGAGCAGTACTTC
size: .
D: .
V: TRBV6-5
J: TRBJ2-7

CDR3: CASSLYRENTEAFF
DNA: TGTGCCAGCAGTTTATACAGGGAGAACACTGAAGCTTTCTTT
size: .
D: .
V: TRBV27
J: TRBJ1-1

CDR3: CASSALGQQETQYF
DNA: TGTGCCAGCAGCGCCTTGGGACAGCAAGAGACCCAGTACTTC
size: .
D: TRBD1
V: TRBV9
J: TRBJ2-5

CDR3: CASSPRTAYSYGYTF
DNA: TGTGCCAGCAGCCCACGGACAGCCTACAGCTATGGCTACACCTTC
size: .
D: .
V: TRBV7-2
J: TRBJ1-2

CDR3: CASSLGGLSNQPQHF
DNA: TGTGCCAGCAGCTTAGGGGGCCTCTCAAATCAGCCCCAGCATTTT
size: .
D: .
V: TRBV7-2
J: TRBJ1-5

CDR3: CASSNRVTDTQYF
DNA: TGTGCCAGCAGTAACAGGGTCACAGATACGCAGTATTTT
size: .
D: .
V: TRBV6-5
J: TRBJ2-3

CDR3: CASRADSRNTEAFF
DNA: TGTGCCAGCAGGGCCGACAGTAGGAACACTGAAGCTTTCTTT
size: .
D: .
V: TRBV6-1
J: TRBJ1-1

CDR3: CASSYTQGWDTEAFF
DNA: TGTGCCAGCAGTTACACACAGGGGTGGGACACTGAAGCTTTCTTT
size: .
D: TRBD1
V: TRBV2
J: TRBJ1-1

CDR3: CASSRSRASGGYEQFF
DNA: TGTGCCAGCAGTAGATCCCGGGCTAGCGGGGGGTATGAGCAGTTCTTC
size: .
D: TRBD2
V: TRBV25-1
J: TRBJ2-1

CDR3: CASSQDKLAGGIYNEQFF
DNA: TGTGCCAGCAGCCAAGATAAGCTAGCGGGGGGGATATACAATGAGCAGTTCTTC
size: .
D: TRBD2
V: TRBV14
J: TRBJ2-1

CDR3: CASSDRQNSPLHF
DNA: TGTGCCAGCAGCGATCGACAGAATTCACCCCTCCACTTT
size: .
D: .
V: TRBV7-9
J: TRBJ1-6

CDR3: CASSQVDRVQNEKLFF
DNA: TGCGCCAGCAGTCAAGTGGACAGGGTTCAGAATGAAAAACTGTTTTTT
size: .
D: TRBD1
V: TRBV23-1
J: TRBJ1-4

CDR3: CASSAQGYEQYF
DNA: TGTGCCAGCAGTGCCCAGGGATACGAGCAGTACTTC
size: few
D: .
V: TRBV6-1
J: TRBJ2-7

CDR3: CASSARGQDTEAFF
DNA: TGTGCCAGCAGTGCCAGGGGGCAGGACACTGAAGCTTTCTTT
size: .
D: TRBD1
V: TRBV6-5
J: TRBJ1-1

CDR3: CASSLGEYSNQPQHF
DNA: TGTGCCAGCAGCTTAGGAGAGTATAGCAATCAGCCCCAGCATTTT
size: .
D: .
V: TRBV11-2
J: TRBJ1-5

CDR3: CASSDGGGQPQHF
DNA: TGTGCCAGCAGTGACGGGGGTGGCCAGCCCCAGCATTTT
size: .
D: .
V: TRBV2
J: TRBJ1-5

CDR3: CASSSGRPTGYGYTF
DNA: TGTGCCAGCAGCTCAGGACGGCCTACAGGGTATGGCTACACCTTC
size: .
D: .
V: TRBV5-4
J: TRBJ1-2

CDR3: CAISRGESTDTQYF
DNA: TGTGCCATCAGTCGGGGAGAAAGCACAGATACGCAGTATTTT
size: .
D: .
V: TRBV10-3
J: TRBJ2-3

CDR3: CASSQDSRRLGYTF
DNA: TGCGCCAGCAGCCAAGACTCTCGCAGACTGGGCTACACCTTC
size: .
D: .
V: TRBV4-3
J: TRBJ1-2

CDR3: CASSYGTGNYGYTF
DNA: TGTGCCAGCAGCTACGGGACAGGGAACTATGGCTACACCTTC
size: .
D: TRBD1
V: TRBV5-4
J: TRBJ1-2

CDR3: CASSPQGVGTEAFF
DNA: TGTGCCAGCAGTCCGCAGGGGGTGGGGACTGAAGCTTTCTTT
size: once
D: TRBD1
V: TRBV28
J: TRBJ1-1

CDR3: CASSLQGSNYGYTF
DNA: TGTGCCAGCAGTTTACAGGGATCTAACTATGGCTACACCTTC
size: few
D: .
V: TRBV27
J: TRBJ1-2